This record concerns one T cell receptor (beta chain) sequence. The data were obtained in a study of blood T cell repertoires in COVID-19. As for the study in general: Donors in the United States, Italy and Spain gave samples during acute or convalescent COVID-19. T cells, B-cell-depleted T cells, or PBMCs provided the cDNA or gDNA that served as material.

Source study methods: Nucleated cell number was recorded as an estimate derived from reference gene primer amplification. Profiling relied on immunoSEQ multiplex PCR, and the TCRdb table lists in-frame clones only, not all of them. V and J calls and clone size are given by that table; D and trimming were obtained from the DNA. The data contain tens of thousands of clones, 75% to 90% of them singletons. This TCR was recovered from a human donor in a cohort sampled during active COVID-19. Sample: peripheral blood.

CDR3 region: CASSLAEGAVGYTF. CDR3 sequence (DNA): TGTGCCAGCAGCTTAGCGGAGGGGGCTGTTGGCTACACCTTC. The chain couples TRBV7-9 to TRBJ1-2; 7 bases map to TRBD1. V shed 0 bases, J shed 7 bases, and the junction held 5 bases outside the gene matches. CDR3 length: 14 amino acids. Germline values: CDR1 SEHNR, CDR2 FQNEAQ (reference sequence).